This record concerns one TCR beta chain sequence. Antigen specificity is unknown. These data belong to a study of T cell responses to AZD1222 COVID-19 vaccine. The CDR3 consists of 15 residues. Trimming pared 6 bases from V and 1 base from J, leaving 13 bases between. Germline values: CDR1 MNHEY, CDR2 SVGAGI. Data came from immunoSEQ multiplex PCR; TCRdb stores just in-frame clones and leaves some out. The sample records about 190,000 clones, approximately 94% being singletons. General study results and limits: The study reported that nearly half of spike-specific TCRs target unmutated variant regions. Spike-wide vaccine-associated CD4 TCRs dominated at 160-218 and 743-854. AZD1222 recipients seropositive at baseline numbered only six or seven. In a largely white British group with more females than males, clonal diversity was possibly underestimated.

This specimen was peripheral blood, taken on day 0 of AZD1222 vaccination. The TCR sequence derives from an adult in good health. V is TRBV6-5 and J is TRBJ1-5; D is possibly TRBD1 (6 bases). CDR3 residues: CASSPGHLSNQPQHF. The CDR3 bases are TGTGCCAGCAGCCCGGGACACCTAAGCAATCAGCCCCAGCATTTT.